This TCR beta chain originates from a study of T cells in women clearing cervical HPV infection. Overall study context: Case blood was drawn when the lesion was first found; control blood after infection became undetectable.

General study points: TRBV6-7 relative abundance averaged 0.11% in cases and about 0.17% in controls.

The CDR3 has 12 amino acids. V was clipped by 6 bases and J by 1 base, with 8 bases between them. CDR1 DFQATT and CDR2 SNEGSKA come from the germline V gene (reference sequence). Notes on this clone: Its antigen is as yet unknown. The CDR3 is cut off 3 residues early in the read; its end comes from the germline J gene.

The protocol was immunoSEQ multiplex PCR, while the TCRdb copy is restricted to in-frame clones and leaves out a portion. This sample's table has 25,000 to 35,000 clones. All donors had a single incident cervical HPV16 infection, not prevalent. The sequence was collected from a woman aged 18 to 69 with a cervical HPV16 infection that either progressed to CIN3+ or cleared (not recorded which). The chain has TRBV20-1 and TRBJ2-3; the D gene is possibly TRBD2 (5 bases). Input material: blood buffy coat. The CDR3 loop reads CSAAGGTDTQYF. The CDR3 DNA, read in part, is TGCAGTGCCGCCGGGGGCACAGATACG.